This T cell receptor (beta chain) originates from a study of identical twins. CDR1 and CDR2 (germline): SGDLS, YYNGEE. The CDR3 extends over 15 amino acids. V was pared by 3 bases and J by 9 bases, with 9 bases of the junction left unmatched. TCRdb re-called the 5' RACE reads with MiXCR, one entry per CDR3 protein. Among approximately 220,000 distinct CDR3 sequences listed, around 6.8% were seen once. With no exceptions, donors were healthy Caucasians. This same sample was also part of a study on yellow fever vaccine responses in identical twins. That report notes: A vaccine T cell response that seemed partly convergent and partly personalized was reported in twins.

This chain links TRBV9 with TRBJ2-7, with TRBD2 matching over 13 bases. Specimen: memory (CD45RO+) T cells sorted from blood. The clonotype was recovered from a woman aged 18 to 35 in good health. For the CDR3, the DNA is TGTGCCAGCAGCGCACTAGGGACTAGCGGGGACAGGCAGTACTTC. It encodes CASSALGTSGDRQYF.